Shown below are 7 T cell receptor beta chains from a single sample sequenced in a study of T cell responses to AZD1222 COVID-19 vaccine. Using immunoSEQ multiplex PCR, the repertoire was profiled, and TCRdb retains in-frame clones only, with some absent. Here the sample spans approximately 100,000 clones, around 87% being singletons. This material consisted of peripheral blood, taken 28 days after the second AZD1222 dose. The source of these receptors is an adult who received the AZD1222 COVID-19 vaccine.

The chain is built from TRBV13 and TRBJ2-3; possible D gene TRBD1, 6 bases. V was clipped by 5 bases and J by 3 bases, with 15 bases between them. The CDR3 has 15 amino acids. Germline-derived CDR1 and CDR2 are PRHDT and FYEKMQ (reference sequence). The CDR3 sequence is CASSTYRDFTDTQYF. The CDR3 DNA reads TGTGCCAGCAGCACATACAGGGATTTTACAGATACGCAGTATTTT.

The rearrangement links TRBV11-3 to TRBJ2-2, with 14 positions matching TRBD2. Germline loops: CDR1 SGHNT, CDR2 YENEEA. Trimming cost V 4 bases and J 1 base; bases outside gene matches: 2. The CDR3 is 17 residues long. The CDR3 coding sequence is TGTGCCAGCAGCTCCGGACTAGCGGGGGGGAACACCGGGGAGCTGTTTTTT. Residues: CASSSGLAGGNTGELFF.

This clone was seen a handful of times. V gene TRBV18 combines with J gene TRBJ2-7, with D perhaps TRBD1 or TRBD2 (5 bases each). Germline CDR1 is KGHSH and CDR2 is LQKENI. There are 15 residues in the CDR3. Deletions cut 2 bases from V and 11 bases from J, with 22 bases between. The DNA of the CDR3 is TGTGCCAGCTCACCAGCCGGGACGGCCCTCTCTAAGGAGTACTTC. Amino acids: CASSPAGTALSKEYF.

The CDR3 nucleotides read TGTGCCAGCAACAAGGACAGGGGAGGGAACACTGAAGCTTTCTTT. It codes for CASNKDRGGNTEAFF. The chain carries TRBV6-5 and TRBJ1-1; 9 bases align to TRBD1. The germline V gene has CDR1 MNHEY and CDR2 SVGAGI. The CDR3 has 15 amino acids. The trim removed 7 bases at V and 1 base at J, leaving 7 bases unmatched.

This clone was recorded only once. The chain combines TRBV12-2 with TRBJ2-1; the tabulated D call, TRBD2, remains unverified against the DNA. TRBV12-2 is given as a pseudogene. The CDR3 is 16 residues long. The CDR3 DNA reads as TGTGCAAGTCGCTTAGGCTGTGAGCACCCCTGCAATGAGCAGTTCTTC. Translated: CASRLGCEHPCNEQFF.

In its sample, this clone was seen once. The chain carries TRBV7-2 and TRBJ2-7; 9 nucleotides line up with TRBD1. Germline V lookup: CDR1 SGHTA, CDR2 FQGNSA. V trimming: 5 bases; J trimming: 5 bases; junction bases outside the gene matches: 7. The CDR3 has 14 residues. The CDR3 is CASSLRDRVHEQYF. DNA for the CDR3: TGTGCCAGCAGCCTCCGGGACAGGGTTCACGAGCAGTACTTC.

The V and J genes are TRBV19 and TRBJ1-1, with 10 bases that match TRBD1. Germline CDR1 reads LNHDA; CDR2 reads SQIVND (reference sequence). The trim removed 4 bases at V and 6 bases at J, leaving 8 bases unmatched. The length of the CDR3 is 15 residues. Here the CDR3 reads CASSTGTGAGSEAFF. DNA of the CDR3: TGTGCCAGTAGTACAGGGACAGGGGCGGGCTCTGAAGCTTTCTTT. Combining the CDR3 with reference TRBV19 and TRBJ1-1 gives the whole variable domain DGGITQSPKYLFRKEGQNVTLSCEQNLNHDAMYWYRQDPGQGLRLIYYSQIVNDFQKGDIAEGYSVSREKKESFPLTVTSAQKNPTAFYLCASSTGTGAGSEAFFGQGTRLTVV.